The 26 T cell receptor beta chains presented below share a single source sample, sequenced in a study of blood T cell repertoires in COVID-19. Data came from immunoSEQ multiplex PCR; TCRdb stores just in-frame clones and leaves some out. Here the sample spans 130,000 or so clones, around 84% being singletons. The sample was PBMCs or T cells enriched from blood (not recorded which). All receptors derive from a woman in her thirties who had recovered from COVID-19.

There are a few counts of this clone. The chain couples TRBV6-2 or TRBV6-3 to TRBJ1-6; D possibly corresponds to TRBD1 (5 bases). Germline-derived CDR1 and CDR2 are MNHEY and SVGEGT. The CDR3 spans 16 residues. The V end lost 6 bases, the J end lost 6 bases, and 18 bases lay between the germline ends. The DNA for the CDR3 is TGTGCCAGCAGCCACCGGGGGGAACTCGGTAATTCACCCCTCCACTTT. Translating it yields CASSHRGELGNSPLHF.

This chain uses TRBV7-2 with TRBJ2-5; no clear D gene. The CDR3 runs to 15 residues. Germline assignment: CDR1 SGHTA and CDR2 FQGNSA. Trimming took off 0 bases at V and 2 bases at J, with 10 bases between the two ends. Here the CDR3 reads CASSLAYRRQETQYF. DNA of the CDR3: TGTGCCAGCAGCTTAGCTTACAGAAGACAAGAGACCCAGTACTTC. Using reference TRBV7-2 and TRBJ2-5 for the parts outside the CDR3, the full variable domain is GAGVSQSPSNKVTEKGKDVELRCDPISGHTALYWYRQSLGQGLEFLIYFQGNSAPDKSGLPSDRFSAERTGGSVSTLTIQRTQQEDSAVYLCASSLAYRRQETQYFGPGTRLLVL.

The V and J genes are TRBV7-2 and TRBJ2-4; the match to TRBD1 covers 7 bases. Germline V CDR1 and CDR2: SGHTA, FQGNSA. The CDR3 totals 13 residues. Trimming cost V 5 bases and J 5 bases; bases outside gene matches: 3. The CDR3 region has the DNA TGTGCCAGCAGCGGGACAGTTCAAAACATTCAGTACTTC. Its protein is CASSGTVQNIQYF. The full variable domain, in which reference TRBV7-2 and TRBJ2-4 provide the parts outside the CDR3, is GAGVSQSPSNKVTEKGKDVELRCDPISGHTALYWYRQSLGQGLEFLIYFQGNSAPDKSGLPSDRFSAERTGGSVSTLTIQRTQQEDSAVYLCASSGTVQNIQYFGAGTRLSVL.

Only one count was recorded for this clone. As DNA, the CDR3 is TGTGCCAGCAGCTATGGTGTCAGAACTGAAGCTTTCTTT. Translating gives CASSYGVRTEAFF. The chain has TRBV5-5 and TRBJ1-1; D ambiguous. The CDR3 runs to 13 residues. The ends were cut back, 3 bases at V and 5 bases at J, with 11 bases in the middle. The germline V gene encodes CDR1 SGHKS and CDR2 YYEKEE (reference sequence).

The gene calls are TRBV4-2 and TRBJ2-5; 9 nucleotides match TRBD2. Unmatched junction bases numbered 4, after V lost 4 bases and J lost 1 base. CDR1 and CDR2 from the germline V gene are LGHNA and YNFKEQ. This CDR3 spans 15 amino acids. Here the CDR3 DNA reads TGTGCCAGCAGCCCACTAGCGGGTGCCCAAGAGACCCAGTACTTC. Translating gives CASSPLAGAQETQYF.

This clone was detected only a few times. This chain uses TRBV29-1 with TRBJ2-4; 9 bases match TRBD1. The CDR3 totals 16 residues. J lost 1 base, V lost 2 bases, and 6 bases had no gene match. Looked up from germline, CDR1 is SQVTM and CDR2 is ANQGSEA. The CDR3 region is CSVEFKGQGAKNIQYF. The CDR3 bases are TGCAGCGTTGAATTCAAGGGACAGGGTGCCAAAAACATTCAGTACTTC.

The V gene is TRBV24-1, the J gene TRBJ2-3, with D unclear. The CDR3 is 15 amino acids. The V and J ends lost 3 bases and 2 bases respectively, with 11 bases between them. Germline lookup yields CDR1 KGHDR and CDR2 SFDVKD. The CDR3 is CATSDGRGITDTQYF. CDR3 DNA: TGTGCCACCAGTGATGGCCGAGGTATCACAGATACGCAGTATTTT.

The chain has TRBV19 and TRBJ2-7; possibly TRBD2 for D (6 bases). Germline V gene lookup returns CDR1 LNHDA and CDR2 SQIVND (reference sequence). The V gene lost 4 bases and the J gene lost 3 bases, with 19 bases spanning the gap. This CDR3 is 16 amino acids long. The CDR3 sequence: CASSKGIHSGVYEQYF. As DNA, the CDR3 is TGTGCCAGTAGTAAGGGGATTCATTCGGGGGTCTACGAGCAGTACTTC.

The V call is TRBV19, the J call TRBJ1-2; 8 positions match TRBD1. The germline V gene has CDR1 LNHDA and CDR2 SQIVND (reference sequence). The junction had 13 bases not matched to a gene; V was cut back by 6 bases and J by 7 bases. The length of the CDR3 is 15 residues. The CDR3 sequence is CASSRGQAEQVGYTF. DNA for the CDR3: TGTGCCAGTAGCAGGGGACAGGCCGAGCAAGTTGGCTACACCTTC.

The chain recombines TRBV28 with TRBJ1-3; D unclear. Germline assignment: CDR1 MDHEN and CDR2 SYDVKM. Trimming took 2 bases from V and 0 from J, leaving 2 bases between them. CDR3 length equals 13 residues. CDR3 residues: CASSLLSGNTIYF. Here the CDR3 DNA reads TGTGCCAGCAGTTTACTCTCTGGAAACACCATATATTTT.

V is TRBV7-9 and J is TRBJ1-2; the match to TRBD1 covers 7 bases. Germline CDR1 is SEHNR and CDR2 is FQNEAQ (reference sequence). The ends lost 1 base at V and 8 bases at J; junction bases unmatched: 10. This CDR3 has 15 amino acids. The CDR3 region has the DNA TGTGCCAGCAGCTTAGAGACAGGGCGAATCGGGGGCTACACCTTC. Amino acid sequence: CASSLETGRIGGYTF.

The V gene is TRBV5-1, the J gene TRBJ1-2; D is possibly TRBD1 (5 bases). Germline-derived CDR1 and CDR2 are SGHRS and YFSETQ. The CDR3 extends over 14 amino acids. V was clipped by 4 bases and J by 1 base, with 11 bases between them. In DNA, the CDR3 is TGCGCCAGCAGCCCCCCAGGGATTAACTATGGCTACACCTTC. Residues: CASSPPGINYGYTF.

The genes are TRBV4-2 and TRBJ2-7; TRBD2 agrees at 7 bases. Germline CDR1 is LGHNA and CDR2 is YNFKEQ. This CDR3 has 16 amino acids. V lost 5 bases, J lost 5 bases, and 15 bases stayed unmatched. This CDR3 reads CASSYSVGEGRDEQYF. The CDR3 nucleotides read TGTGCCAGCAGCTACTCCGTAGGGGAGGGCCGGGACGAGCAGTACTTC.

This clone has just one count. The V gene is TRBV15, the J gene TRBJ2-2; 9 nucleotides agree with TRBD2. The CDR3 extends over 17 amino acids. V was clipped by 0 bases and J by 8 bases; unmatched bases: 10. Looked up from germline, CDR1 is LNHNV and CDR2 is YYDKDF (reference sequence). The CDR3 nucleotides are TGTGCCACCAGCAGAGATCCCGGCGGGAGGGTGCAGGGGGAGCTGTTTTTT. As protein: CATSRDPGGRVQGELFF.

The rearrangement links TRBV3-1 (or the pseudogene TRBV3-2) to TRBJ1-1; 10 positions agree with TRBD1. CDR3 length: 20 amino acids. CDR1 is LGHDT, CDR2 YNNKEL, per germline (reference sequence). The ends lost 3 bases at V and 4 bases at J; junction bases unmatched: 20. CDR3 nucleotide sequence: TGTGCCAGCAGCCACCGGACTTTAAATCGACAGGGGGCTTGGGGCACTGAAGCTTTCTTT. It translates to CASSHRTLNRQGAWGTEAFF.

This chain connects TRBV4-3 to TRBJ2-3; the match to TRBD1 covers 12 bases. This CDR3 spans 18 amino acids. Germline V gives CDR1 LGHNA, CDR2 YSLEER. Germline trimming cut 5 bases from V and 0 bases from J; bases unmatched to any gene: 9. The CDR3 DNA reads as TGCGCCAGCAGCTTTGGGACAGGGGGCGGACGTAGCACAGATACGCAGTATTTT. Translated, it gives CASSFGTGGGRSTDTQYF.

This clone was counted only a few times. The CDR3 region has the DNA TGTGCCACCAGCAGAGGGGAGACTCCCATTAGCTCCTACAATGAGCAGTTCTTC. This gives the protein CATSRGETPISSYNEQFF. The chain uses TRBV15 and TRBJ2-1; tentatively, D is TRBD2 (5 bases). The length of the CDR3 is 18 residues. The V gene lost 1 base and the J gene lost 0 bases, with 16 bases spanning the gap. The germline gives CDR1 LNHNV, CDR2 YYDKDF (reference sequence).

The V gene is TRBV19, the J gene TRBJ2-5, with 8 bases fitting TRBD2. The ends lost 7 bases at V and 1 base at J; junction bases unmatched: 5. CDR3 size: 14 residues. Germline V gene lookup returns CDR1 LNHDA and CDR2 SQIVND (reference sequence). The CDR3 loop is CASKVGTSQETQYF. In DNA form, the CDR3 reads TGTGCCAGTAAAGTCGGGACTAGCCAAGAGACCCAGTACTTC.

V is TRBV5-6 and J is TRBJ2-1, with 7 bases lining up with TRBD1. This CDR3 has 13 amino acids. Germline V lookup: CDR1 SGHDT, CDR2 YYEEEE. The J segment lost 6 bases and the V segment lost 5 bases, leaving 5 bases of the junction unmatched. The CDR3 bases are TGTGCCAGCAGGAAACAGGGGTTCAATGAGCAGTTCTTC. The encoded protein is CASRKQGFNEQFF. Based on the CDR3 plus reference TRBV5-6 and TRBJ2-1, the full variable domain is DAGVTQSPTHLIKTRGQQVTLRCSPKSGHDTVSWYQQALGQGPQFIFQYYEEEERQRGNFPDRFSGHQFPNYSSELNVNALLLGDSALYLCASRKQGFNEQFFGPGTRLTVL.

This clone was counted once. J is TRBJ2-1 and V is TRBV7-2, with 12 bases lining up with TRBD1. Trimming took 5 bases from V and 0 from J; bases not matched to a gene: 8. From germline, CDR1 is SGHTA and CDR2 FQGNSA. CDR3 length: 18 amino acids. The CDR3 reads CASSIRDRGPSSYNEQFF. For the CDR3, the DNA is TGTGCCAGCAGCATCCGGGACAGGGGGCCGAGCTCCTACAATGAGCAGTTCTTC.

This CDR3 reads CASSYSGSSEAFF. The CDR3, as DNA: TGTGCCAGCAGTTACTCCGGGAGTTCTGAAGCTTTCTTT. V usage is TRBV6-2 or TRBV6-3 and J usage is TRBJ1-1; D gene uncertain. There are 13 residues in the CDR3. The germline V and J ends were trimmed by 0 bases and 6 bases, with 8 bases remaining between them. The germline gives CDR1 MNHEY, CDR2 SVGEGT.

The CDR3 protein is CASSPTGTGDYEQYF. CDR3 nucleotide sequence: TGTGCCAGCAGCCCGACCGGGACAGGGGACTACGAGCAGTACTTC. The chain recombines TRBV3-1 (or the pseudogene TRBV3-2) with TRBJ2-7; 10 bases are shared with TRBD1. V gave up 4 bases and J gave up 3 bases; unmatched junction bases: 6. Germline V gives CDR1 LGHDT, CDR2 YNNKEL (reference sequence). The CDR3 spans 15 residues.

The rearrangement links TRBV29-1 to TRBJ1-1; 7 bases match TRBD1. There are 15 residues in the CDR3. Trimming cost V 6 bases and J 4 bases; bases outside gene matches: 14. Germline V gene lookup returns CDR1 SQVTM and CDR2 ANQGSEA. CDR3 residues: CSVSSTGEWSTEAFF. The CDR3 bases are TGCAGCGTGTCGAGCACAGGGGAGTGGAGCACTGAAGCTTTCTTT.

Only a few counts were recorded for this clone. The chain carries TRBV30 and TRBJ1-5; 8 bases map to TRBD1. The V gene end was trimmed by 0 bases and the J gene end by 3 bases; junction bases not matched to a gene: 7. The CDR3 is made up of 16 amino acids. Germline CDR1 is GTSNPN and CDR2 is SVGIG (reference sequence). CDR3 sequence (DNA): TGTGCCTGGAGTGTACGAACAGGGGGTAACAATCAGCCCCAGCATTTT. This gives the protein CAWSVRTGGNNQPQHF.

This sequence joins TRBV12-3 or TRBV12-4 and TRBJ1-1, with D perhaps TRBD1 (5 bases). This CDR3 is built from 12 residues. Deletions cut 8 bases from V and 1 base from J, with 8 bases between. The CDR3 region has the DNA TGTGCCAGCTTCCAGGGGAACACTGAAGCTTTCTTT. Protein product: CASFQGNTEAFF.

This chain connects TRBV7-2 to TRBJ2-3; TRBD2 is a possible D gene (6 bases). This CDR3 spans 15 amino acids. Germline CDR1 and CDR2: SGHTA and FQGNSA. Between the trimmed V and J ends, which lost 1 base and 5 bases, there was a span of 13 bases. This CDR3 reads CASSLELSGRDTQYF. CDR3 coding DNA: TGTGCCAGCAGCTTAGAACTAAGCGGGCGAGATACGCAGTATTTT.